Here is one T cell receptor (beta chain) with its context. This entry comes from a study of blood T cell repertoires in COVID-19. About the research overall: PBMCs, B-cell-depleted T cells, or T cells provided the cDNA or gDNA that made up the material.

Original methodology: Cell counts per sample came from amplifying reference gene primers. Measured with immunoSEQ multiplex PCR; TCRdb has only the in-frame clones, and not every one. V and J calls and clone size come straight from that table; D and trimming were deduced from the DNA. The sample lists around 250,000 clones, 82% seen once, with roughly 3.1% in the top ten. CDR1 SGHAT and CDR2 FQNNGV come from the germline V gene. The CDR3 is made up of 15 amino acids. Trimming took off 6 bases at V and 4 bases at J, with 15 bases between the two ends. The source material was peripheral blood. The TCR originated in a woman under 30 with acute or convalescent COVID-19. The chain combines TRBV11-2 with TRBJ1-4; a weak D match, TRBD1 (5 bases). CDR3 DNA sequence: TGTGCCAGCAGGGGACCGGGACTGAATAATGAAAAACTGTTTTTT. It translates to CASRGPGLNNEKLFF. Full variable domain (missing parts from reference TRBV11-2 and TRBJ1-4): EAGVAQSPRYKIIEKRQSVAFWCNPISGHATLYWYQQILGQGPKLLIQFQNNGVVDDSQLPKDRFSAERLKGVDSTLKIQPAKLEDSAVYLCASRGPGLNNEKLFFGSGTQLSVL.